This T cell receptor beta chain was retrieved from a study of beta chain features in type 1 diabetes. On the study more broadly: Over all samples combined, 107,917,701 sorted cells were examined.

Study results and limitations: PCR, the amplification step, might favor shorter templates, equally in patients and controls.

Regarding this clone: What it binds is not known.

V was cut by 6 bases and J by 2 bases, with 4 bases left in between. The length of the CDR3 is 11 residues. Germline V gives CDR1 SGHNT, CDR2 YENEEA. Sampling consisted of one heparinised blood draw per donor, averaging approximately 120 mL. The entirety of the isolated RNA underwent reverse transcription, so expressed TCRB transcripts were sequenced. Data came from immunoSEQ multiplex PCR; TCRdb stores just in-frame clones and leaves some out. The sample consists of 250,000 to 350,000 clones, around 15% of them appearing once. The rearrangement joins TRBV11-3 to TRBJ2-5; no definite D call. Source material: central memory CD4+ T cells from blood. The origin of this receptor is a man aged 30-40 years in good health. CDR3: CASSRQETQYF. The CDR3 nucleotides read TGTGCCAGCAGTCGGCAAGAGACCCAGTACTTC.